Listed below are T cell receptor beta chains from one sample, sequenced in a study of technical replicates of blood from several donors. Method: immunoSEQ multiplex PCR; TCRdb's copy keeps in-frame clones and lacks some. The table records roughly 80,000 clones, 89% of them present only once. Sequences were obtained from T cells isolated from PBMCs. The receptors derive from a human donor in good health. Each CDR3 is given with its conserved first and last residue. The D gene is left open where the match is weak. Clone size appears in some rows only: once, few, many, or a class for an expanded clone.

D gene: NA; clone size: NA; J gene: TRBJ1-3; V gene: TRBV9; CDR3 DNA: TGTGCCAGCAGCGGGTATGGTCGCGGGACCGTAGGAAACACCATATATTTT; CDR3 protein: CASSGYGRGTVGNTIYF
D gene: NA; clone size: NA; J gene: TRBJ2-7; V gene: TRBV27; CDR3 DNA: TGTGCCAGCAGTTTATCCTGGGGACTTCCCGACGAGCAGTACTTC; CDR3 protein: CASSLSWGLPDEQYF
D gene: TRBD1; clone size: NA; J gene: TRBJ2-7; V gene: TRBV5-1; CDR3 DNA: TGCGCCAGCAGCTTGACAGGGGAATCCTACGAGCAGTACTTC; CDR3 protein: CASSLTGESYEQYF
D gene: TRBD2; clone size: few; J gene: TRBJ2-4; V gene: TRBV5-6; CDR3 DNA: TGTGCCAGCAGCTACGCCCTAGCGGGAGGGCCAAACTTC; CDR3 protein: CASSYALAGGPNF
D gene: NA; clone size: NA; J gene: TRBJ2-7; V gene: TRBV7-2; CDR3 DNA: TGTGCCAGCACTGAAAGTCTTATCGGGGGCTACGAGCAGTACTTC; CDR3 protein: CASTESLIGGYEQYF
D gene: TRBD1; clone size: NA; J gene: TRBJ1-4; V gene: TRBV10-3; CDR3 DNA: TGTGCCATCAGTGCCGACAGGGGGCGAACTAACGCTGAAAAACTGTTTTTT; CDR3 protein: CAISADRGRTNAEKLFF
D gene: TRBD2; clone size: NA; J gene: TRBJ2-5; V gene: TRBV9; CDR3 DNA: TGTGCCAGCAGCGTATCCGCGGGGGTCCAAGAGACCCAGTACTTC; CDR3 protein: CASSVSAGVQETQYF
D gene: NA; clone size: NA; J gene: TRBJ1-5; V gene: TRBV19; CDR3 DNA: TGTGCCAGTAGGACCTGGGTGGGGGCTGACGAGCCCCAGCATTTT; CDR3 protein: CASRTWVGADEPQHF
D gene: NA; clone size: NA; J gene: TRBJ2-1; V gene: TRBV15; CDR3 DNA: TGTGCCACCAGCACCCTTGGGGGGAGCTCCTACAATGAGCAGTTCTTC; CDR3 protein: CATSTLGGSSYNEQFF
D gene: TRBD1; clone size: once; J gene: TRBJ2-1; V gene: TRBV28; CDR3 DNA: TGTGCCAGCAGGACAGGGAATACGTATGAGCAGTTCTTC; CDR3 protein: CASRTGNTYEQFF
D gene: NA; clone size: NA; J gene: TRBJ2-3; V gene: TRBV4-1; CDR3 DNA: TGCGCCAGCAGCCGCCTTCAGGGGAGCACAGATACGCAGTATTTT; CDR3 protein: CASSRLQGSTDTQYF
D gene: NA; clone size: NA; J gene: TRBJ2-1; V gene: TRBV2; CDR3 DNA: TGTGCCAGCATACTCACAGGGAATGAGCAATACGGGGAGCAGTTCTTC; CDR3 protein: CASILTGNEQYGEQFF
D gene: TRBD2; clone size: NA; J gene: TRBJ2-5; V gene: TRBV30; CDR3 DNA: TGTGCCTGGAGTGCGACTAGCGACCAAGAGACCCAGTACTTC; CDR3 protein: CAWSATSDQETQYF
D gene: TRBD2; clone size: NA; J gene: TRBJ2-3; V gene: TRBV2; CDR3 DNA: TGTGCCAGCAGTGACGAGGGCGGGAGGGCCGGCACAGATACGCAGTATTTT; CDR3 protein: CASSDEGGRAGTDTQYF
D gene: NA; clone size: NA; J gene: TRBJ2-7; V gene: TRBV5-1; CDR3 DNA: TGCGCCAGCAGCTTGTCCGGAGCCTCCTACGAGCAGTACTTC; CDR3 protein: CASSLSGASYEQYF
D gene: TRBD2; clone size: NA; J gene: TRBJ2-7; V gene: TRBV9; CDR3 DNA: TGTGCCAGCAGCAGCGGGGGGCAGTTCTCCTACGAGCAGTACTTC; CDR3 protein: CASSSGGQFSYEQYF
D gene: TRBD2; clone size: NA; J gene: TRBJ2-3; V gene: TRBV5-1; CDR3 DNA: TGCGCCAGCAGCCCCCGGACTAGCGGGAAAGGCACAGATACGCAGTATTTT; CDR3 protein: CASSPRTSGKGTDTQYF
D gene: TRBD1; clone size: NA; J gene: TRBJ2-3; V gene: TRBV19; CDR3 DNA: TGTGCCAGTAGCCATGGGTTGACAGGGACGGGCACAGATACGCAGTATTTT; CDR3 protein: CASSHGLTGTGTDTQYF
D gene: NA; clone size: once; J gene: TRBJ1-1; V gene: TRBV7-8; CDR3 DNA: TGTGCCAGCAGCCGGCAGGGGAGCACTGAAGCTTTCTTT; CDR3 protein: CASSRQGSTEAFF
D gene: NA; clone size: NA; J gene: TRBJ2-3; V gene: TRBV7-2; CDR3 DNA: TGTGCCAGCAGCTTAAGTCCGGGAGCGGCAGATACGCAGTATTTT; CDR3 protein: CASSLSPGAADTQYF
D gene: TRBD1; clone size: NA; J gene: TRBJ2-7; V gene: TRBV5-5; CDR3 DNA: TGTGCCAGCAGCTGGGACAGGGGGCGCTACGAGCAGTACTTC; CDR3 protein: CASSWDRGRYEQYF
D gene: NA; clone size: NA; J gene: TRBJ1-3; V gene: TRBV9; CDR3 DNA: TGTGCCAGCAGCGTAGGCAGCTCTGGAAACACCATATATTTT; CDR3 protein: CASSVGSSGNTIYF
D gene: TRBD2; clone size: once; J gene: TRBJ2-3; V gene: TRBV4-2; CDR3 DNA: TGTGCCAGCAGCCAAAAGACCCTACTAGCGGGGGTATCAGATACGCAGTATTTT; CDR3 protein: CASSQKTLLAGVSDTQYF
D gene: TRBD1; clone size: NA; J gene: TRBJ2-5; V gene: TRBV6-5; CDR3 DNA: TGTGCCAGCAGTTATACGGGACAGGGGGCTGTTGAGACCCAGTACTTC; CDR3 protein: CASSYTGQGAVETQYF
D gene: TRBD1; clone size: NA; J gene: TRBJ1-1; V gene: TRBV19; CDR3 DNA: TGTGCCAGTAGTTTGGGACAGATGAACACTGAAGCTTTCTTT; CDR3 protein: CASSLGQMNTEAFF
D gene: NA; clone size: NA; J gene: TRBJ1-5; V gene: TRBV27; CDR3 DNA: TGTGCCAGCAGTTTCATCGACGGGGGGGGTACCGAGCAGCATTTT; CDR3 protein: CASSFIDGGGTEQHF
D gene: NA; clone size: once; J gene: TRBJ2-3; V gene: TRBV9; CDR3 DNA: TGTGCCAGCAGCCCCGGAGTATCGGGCACAGATACGCAGTATTTT; CDR3 protein: CASSPGVSGTDTQYF
D gene: TRBD1; clone size: few; J gene: TRBJ1-5; V gene: TRBV5-1; CDR3 DNA: TGCGCCAGCAGTCTAGGACAGGGGGCATGGCAGCCCCAGCATTTT; CDR3 protein: CASSLGQGAWQPQHF
D gene: NA; clone size: NA; J gene: TRBJ1-1; V gene: TRBV4-3; CDR3 DNA: TGCGCCAGCAGCCCTTTGGCGGGGCCTAGGACTGAAGCTTTCTTT; CDR3 protein: CASSPLAGPRTEAFF
D gene: NA; clone size: NA; J gene: TRBJ2-7; V gene: TRBV5-4; CDR3 DNA: TGTGCCAGCAGCTCCGAGGGATACGAGCAGTACTTC; CDR3 protein: CASSSEGYEQYF
D gene: NA; clone size: NA; J gene: TRBJ1-3; V gene: TRBV9; CDR3 DNA: TGTGCCAGCAGCGTAGAATCAGGGCAGCTTTCTGGAAACACCATATATTTT; CDR3 protein: CASSVESGQLSGNTIYF
D gene: TRBD1; clone size: NA; J gene: TRBJ2-3; V gene: TRBV7-9; CDR3 DNA: TGTGCCAGCAGCTTTCAGGGGGCAGATACGCAGTATTTT; CDR3 protein: CASSFQGADTQYF
D gene: NA; clone size: once; J gene: TRBJ2-7; V gene: TRBV4-3; CDR3 DNA: TGCGCCAGCAGCCAAGGGCTTCCCTCCTACGAGCAGTACTTC; CDR3 protein: CASSQGLPSYEQYF
D gene: NA; clone size: NA; J gene: TRBJ1-2; V gene: TRBV18; CDR3 DNA: TGTGCCAGCTCACAAAACTCGGACTATGGCTACACCTTC; CDR3 protein: CASSQNSDYGYTF
D gene: NA; clone size: once; J gene: TRBJ2-1; V gene: TRBV27; CDR3 DNA: TGTGCCAGCAGTTTTGGGGACTCTCACAATGAGCAGTTCTTC; CDR3 protein: CASSFGDSHNEQFF
D gene: TRBD2; clone size: NA; J gene: TRBJ2-7; V gene: TRBV7-9; CDR3 DNA: TGTGCCAGCAGCTTATGGGGGACTAGCGTATCCTACGAGCAGTACTTC; CDR3 protein: CASSLWGTSVSYEQYF
D gene: TRBD2; clone size: NA; J gene: TRBJ2-1; V gene: TRBV6-5; CDR3 DNA: TGTGCCAGCAGGAATAGCGGGAGCATGTACAATGAGCAGTTCTTC; CDR3 protein: CASRNSGSMYNEQFF
D gene: NA; clone size: NA; J gene: TRBJ2-7; V gene: TRBV29-1; CDR3 DNA: TGCAGCGTTGGGGGCGGTTCGGTCTACGAGCAGTACTTC; CDR3 protein: CSVGGGSVYEQYF
D gene: NA; clone size: NA; J gene: TRBJ2-1; V gene: TRBV4-2; CDR3 DNA: TGTGCCAGCAGACCTTTGAAGGGGTCCTCCTACAATGAGCAGTTCTTC; CDR3 protein: CASRPLKGSSYNEQFF
D gene: NA; clone size: NA; J gene: TRBJ2-7; V gene: TRBV6-6; CDR3 DNA: TGTGCCAGCAGCCACACAGAGTCCTACGAGCAGTACTTC; CDR3 protein: CASSHTESYEQYF
D gene: TRBD2; clone size: NA; J gene: TRBJ2-7; V gene: TRBV9; CDR3 DNA: TGTGCCAGCAGCCCGAGGGCCGCGGGAGTTGTCTACGAGCAGTACTTC; CDR3 protein: CASSPRAAGVVYEQYF
D gene: NA; clone size: NA; J gene: TRBJ1-5; V gene: TRBV6-6; CDR3 DNA: TGTGCCAGCATCAAAAGGGGTAGCAATCAGCCCCAGCATTTT; CDR3 protein: CASIKRGSNQPQHF
D gene: NA; clone size: NA; J gene: TRBJ2-1; V gene: TRBV29-1; CDR3 DNA: TGCAGCGTTGGACTACAGGGTATAGTAAATGAGCAGTTCTTC; CDR3 protein: CSVGLQGIVNEQFF